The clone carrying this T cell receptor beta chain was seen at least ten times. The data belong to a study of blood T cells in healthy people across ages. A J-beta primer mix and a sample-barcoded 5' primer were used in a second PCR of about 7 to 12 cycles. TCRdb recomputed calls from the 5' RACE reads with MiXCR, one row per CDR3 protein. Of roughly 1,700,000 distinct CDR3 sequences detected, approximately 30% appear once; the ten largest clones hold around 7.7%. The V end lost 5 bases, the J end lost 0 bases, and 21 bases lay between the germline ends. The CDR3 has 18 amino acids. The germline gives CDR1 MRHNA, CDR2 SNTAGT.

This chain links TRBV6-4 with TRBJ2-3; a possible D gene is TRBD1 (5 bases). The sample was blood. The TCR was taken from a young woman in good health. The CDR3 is CASSRQRGRGASTDTQYF. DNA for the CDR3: TGTGCCAGCAGTAGACAGAGAGGACGTGGCGCTAGCACAGATACGCAGTATTTT.